This T cell receptor beta chain originates from a study of blood T cell repertoires in COVID-19. CDR3 length: 16 amino acids. The V and J ends lost 5 bases and 1 base, in that order; junction bases with no gene match: 7. Germline V gene sequence: CDR1 SEHNR, CDR2 FQNEAQ (reference sequence). Sequencing used immunoSEQ multiplex PCR; TCRdb keeps in-frame clones, though not all of them. The data contain more than 100,000 clones, around 91% of them singletons. The sample taken for sequencing was peripheral blood. The sequence came from a woman in her fifties or sixties with COVID-19, enrolled during active disease. V is TRBV7-9 and J is TRBJ2-2, with TRBD1 matching over 7 bases. Here the CDR3 reads CASSRLGTVNTGELFF. CDR3 DNA: TGTGCCAGCAGCCGACTCGGGACAGTGAACACCGGGGAGCTGTTTTTT. Full variable domain (remainder filled in from reference TRBV7-9 and TRBJ2-2): DTGVSQNPRHKITKRGQNVTFRCDPISEHNRLYWYRQTLGQGPEFLTYFQNEAQLEKSRLLSDRFSAERPKGSFSTLEIQRTEQGDSAMYLCASSRLGTVNTGELFFGEGSRLTVL.